This T cell receptor (beta chain) was sequenced during a study of T cell changes during pregnancy in multiple sclerosis. Clones were sequenced by immunoSEQ multiplex PCR, and TCRdb holds only the in-frame ones, with some missing. The table has approximately 70,000 clones, roughly 90% seen once. Per the germline V gene, CDR1 is LGHNA and CDR2 is YNFKEQ. The CDR3 runs 14 residues. V lost 4 bases and J 4 bases, leaving 13 bases between the germline ends. The gene calls are TRBV4-2 and TRBJ1-1, with D unclear. Material: peripheral blood, obtained in the second trimester of pregnancy. The origin of this receptor is a female donor with multiple sclerosis, enrolled in a pregnancy study. CDR3 sequence (DNA): TGTGCCAGCAGCCCAGATTTGAGCGGCACTGAAGCTTTCTTT. Translated: CASSPDLSGTEAFF.